This TCR beta chain was found in a study of early T cells in non-severe SARS-CoV-2 infection. In the study overall: Unsorted whole-blood RNA was sequenced in bulk, leaving chains unpaired. The study, taken as a whole, reports: There was a bias toward anti-spike CD8 responses in VDJdb matching, which missed private and CD4 specificities.

A note on this clonotype: Its antigen is not known.

Trimming took 0 bases from V and 1 from J, leaving 10 bases between them. Germline V CDR1 and CDR2: SGHDT, YYEEEE. The CDR3 has 15 amino acids. The protocol attached unique molecular identifiers to individual cDNA molecules. Using its own MiXCR run on the 5' RACE reads, TCRdb lists one record per CDR3 protein. The sample shows tens of thousands of distinct CDR3 sequences, more than 12% of them seen only once. The chain joins TRBV5-6 to TRBJ1-2; the D gene is possibly TRBD1 (6 bases). Sequencing used whole blood. The source of this sequence is an adult who was a healthcare worker with PCR-confirmed SARS-CoV-2 infection or an uninfected control (not recorded which). CDR3 bases: TGTGCCAGCAGCTTGGTACAGGGCAATAACTATGGCTACACCTTC. The encoded protein is CASSLVQGNNYGYTF.